One and the same sample provided the 22 T cell receptor beta chains below, sequenced in a study of blood T cell repertoires in COVID-19. The table came from immunoSEQ multiplex PCR; TCRdb's copy has only in-frame clones and leaves some out. The sample records about 430,000 clones, about 88% being singletons. The sequenced material came from PBMCs or T cells enriched from blood (not recorded which). The receptor set was obtained from a woman between 18 and 29 years old who had been exposed to COVID-19.

The chain couples TRBV11-3 to TRBJ2-3; 7 bases map to TRBD1. The CDR3 is 13 residues long. Germline CDR1 and CDR2: SGHNT and YENEEA. Trimming took 3 bases from V and 3 from J; bases not matched to a gene: 0. The CDR3 here is CASSLTGTDTQYF. CDR3 coding DNA: TGTGCCAGCAGCTTGACAGGGACAGATACGCAGTATTTT.

The V and J genes are TRBV5-1 and TRBJ1-2; D is uncertain. The V and J ends lost 0 bases and 4 bases respectively, with 10 bases between them. Germline V lookup: CDR1 SGHRS, CDR2 YFSETQ. The CDR3 totals 14 residues. CDR3 loop: CASSLAPGIYGYTF. CDR3 nucleotide sequence: TGCGCCAGCAGCTTGGCCCCGGGGATCTATGGCTACACCTTC. Looking up the rest from reference TRBV5-1 and TRBJ1-2 gives the full variable domain: KAGVTQTPRYLIKTRGQQVTLSCSPISGHRSVSWYQQTPGQGLQFLFEYFSETQRNKGNFPGRFSGRQFSNSRSEMNVSTLELGDSALYLCASSLAPGIYGYTFGSGTRLTVV.

This clone was picked up one time. The gene calls are TRBV5-1 and TRBJ1-3; a weak D match, TRBD1 (5 bases). The CDR3 runs 16 residues. CDR1 is SGHRS and CDR2 is YFSETQ in the germline V gene. Deletions cut 2 bases from V and 1 base from J, with 13 bases between. CDR3: CASSFGSGVSGNTIYF. CDR3 coding DNA: TGCGCCAGCAGCTTTGGTTCGGGGGTTTCTGGAAACACCATATATTTT.

This clone has more than one count but fewer than ten. The chain combines TRBV27 with TRBJ1-2; 7 bases are shared with TRBD1. J gave up 4 bases and V 6 bases, and 8 bases lay outside the gene matches. In germline, CDR1 is MNHEY, CDR2 SMNVEV (reference sequence). The CDR3 length is 14 residues. The CDR3 region has the DNA TGTGCCAGCAGAGGGACAGCCGGCGGCTATGGCTACACCTTC. It is translated as CASRGTAGGYGYTF.

V and J are TRBV10-2 and TRBJ2-1; D is undetermined. V was shortened by 4 bases and J by 5 bases, with 18 bases between the two germline ends. Germline CDR1 is WSHSY and CDR2 is SAAADI. The CDR3 is 16 residues long. The CDR3 region has the DNA TGCGCCAGCAGTGTGGGCACCAGAGTATCGAACAATGAGCAGTTCTTC. This encodes CASSVGTRVSNNEQFF.

The gene calls are TRBV5-5 and TRBJ2-1; 11 nucleotides agree with TRBD2. This CDR3 is built from 19 residues. CDR1 is SGHKS, CDR2 YYEKEE, per germline (reference sequence). The trim removed 0 bases at V and 5 bases at J, leaving 13 bases unmatched. The CDR3 protein is CASSLVGLVAGGKNNEQFF. The CDR3 region has the DNA TGTGCCAGCAGCTTGGTAGGGTTGGTAGCGGGGGGGAAGAACAATGAGCAGTTCTTC.

The V and J genes are TRBV7-9 and TRBJ1-2, with D tentatively TRBD1 (6 bases). There are 14 residues in the CDR3. V was clipped by 3 bases and J by 8 bases, with 16 bases between them. The V gene's germline CDR1 is SEHNR and CDR2 FQNEAQ (reference sequence). The CDR3 bases are TGTGCCAGCAGCTTGTGGCCAGGGGAACGCGGCTACACCTTC. Its protein product is CASSLWPGERGYTF.

About this clone itself: The sample carries other DNA sequences with the same CDR3. The CDR3 nucleotides are TGTGCCAGCAGTGATAACAGCTACGAGCAGTACTTC. Amino acids: CASSDNSYEQYF. The rearrangement joins TRBV2 to TRBJ2-7, with D uncertain. CDR1 SNHLY and CDR2 FYNNEI come from the germline V gene. The CDR3 contains 12 residues. The ends were cut back, 3 bases at V and 3 bases at J, with 6 bases in the middle.

The sample holds a few counts of this clone. The chain links TRBV5-1 to TRBJ2-7, with D possibly being TRBD1 (6 bases). The ends were cut back, 4 bases at V and 8 bases at J, with 13 bases in the middle. CDR3 size: 12 residues. Germline-derived CDR1 and CDR2 are SGHRS and YFSETQ. CDR3 amino acids: CASSLDRTQQYF. DNA for the CDR3: TGCGCCAGCAGCCTCGACAGGACCCAGCAGTACTTC.

The V gene is TRBV4-3, the J gene TRBJ2-7, with D possibly matching TRBD2 (5 bases). The length of the CDR3 is 13 residues. Trimming pared 2 bases from V and 6 bases from J, leaving 11 bases between. The germline gives CDR1 LGHNA, CDR2 YSLEER. DNA of the CDR3: TGCGCCAGCAGCCAACGTGGGGAGTTCGAGCAGTACTTC. The encoded protein is CASSQRGEFEQYF.

This chain joins TRBV18 and TRBJ1-6; the D is unclear. This CDR3 has 13 amino acids. Trimming took off 6 bases at V and 8 bases at J, with 11 bases between the two ends. Germline CDR1 and CDR2: KGHSH and LQKENI. The CDR3 sequence is CASSPLGDSPLHF. The CDR3 DNA reads TGTGCCAGCTCCCCGCTCGGGGATTCACCCCTCCACTTT.

This rearrangement joins TRBV18 to TRBJ2-3, with 11 bases that match TRBD2. The CDR3 length is 17 residues. J lost 2 bases, V lost 3 bases, and 7 bases had no gene match. The germline V gene encodes CDR1 KGHSH and CDR2 LQKENI. Written as DNA, the CDR3 is TGTGCCAGCTCACCTCTCCCGGGACTAGCGGACACAGATACGCAGTATTTT. Amino acid sequence: CASSPLPGLADTDTQYF.

The CDR3 DNA sequence: TGTGCCAGCATTCGGGGACAGGGGAACAACGAGCAGTACTTC. Translating it yields CASIRGQGNNEQYF. The rearrangement links TRBV25-1 to TRBJ2-7; the match to TRBD1 covers 10 bases. V was pared by 7 bases and J by 5 bases, with 8 bases of the junction left unmatched. Germline CDR1 is MGHDK and CDR2 is SYGVNS. This CDR3 spans 14 amino acids.

V usage is TRBV21-1 and J usage is TRBJ2-1; TRBD1 is taken as the D call from the table, unchecked against the DNA. TRBV21-1 is described as a pseudogene. This CDR3 comprises 15 residues. CDR3: CASSKAGGALGEQFF. DNA of the CDR3: TGTGCCAGCAGCAAAGCGGGTGGGGCCCTCGGTGAGCAGTTCTTC.

The CDR3 loop reads CASSDQQAPSSNEKLFF. The DNA of the CDR3 is TGTGCCAGCAGTGACCAGCAGGCGCCCTCTTCTAATGAAAAACTGTTTTTT. This sequence joins TRBV6-1 and TRBJ1-4; D is unclear. Germline lookup yields CDR1 MNHNS and CDR2 SASEGT. This CDR3 is 17 amino acids long. Trimming took off 3 bases at V and 3 bases at J, with 17 bases between the two ends.

In DNA form, the CDR3 reads TGTGCCAGCCGAATCACCGGACTAGCGGCGAACACCGGGGAGCTGTTTTTT. This gives the protein CASRITGLAANTGELFF. V gene TRBV28 combines with J gene TRBJ2-2, with TRBD2 matching over 10 bases. V dropped 8 bases and J dropped 0; count of bases not matched to a gene: 9. The CDR3 spans 17 residues. Germline CDR1 and CDR2: MDHEN and SYDVKM.

The chain has TRBV4-3 and TRBJ1-1; TRBD1 might be the D (5 bases). V dropped 0 bases and J dropped 6 bases, with 11 bases sitting between them. This CDR3 has 14 residues. Per the germline V gene, CDR1 is LGHNA and CDR2 is YSLEER. DNA for the CDR3: TGCGCCAGCAGCCAAGATGGGGGAGGAGCTGAAGCTTTCTTT. Amino acid sequence: CASSQDGGGAEAFF.

V gene TRBV3-1 (or the pseudogene TRBV3-2) combines with J gene TRBJ2-2, with 8 bases matching TRBD2. V was pared by 4 bases and J by 3 bases, with 10 bases of the junction left unmatched. Germline values: CDR1 LGHDT, CDR2 YNNKEL (reference sequence). The CDR3 sequence is 17 residues long. In DNA form, the CDR3 reads TGTGCCAGCAGCCGACAGTACGCTAGCGGGTACACCGGGGAGCTGTTTTTT. Encoded protein: CASSRQYASGYTGELFF.

The chain links TRBV4-1 to TRBJ2-7, with TRBD1 matching over 10 bases. In germline, CDR1 is MGHRA, CDR2 YSYEKL. The V gene end was trimmed by 0 bases and the J gene end by 3 bases; junction bases not matched to a gene: 8. The CDR3 consists of 17 residues. The CDR3 region has the DNA TGCGCCAGCAGCCAAGATAGGGACAGGGGAGAGCTCTACGAGCAGTACTTC. Translation: CASSQDRDRGELYEQYF.

The chain has TRBV27 and TRBJ1-2, with TRBD1 identical over 7 bases. This CDR3 has 14 residues. Per the germline V gene, CDR1 is MNHEY and CDR2 is SMNVEV (reference sequence). Germline trimming cut 8 bases from V and 4 bases from J; bases unmatched to any gene: 10. For the CDR3, the DNA is TGTGCCAGCCGAACAGGGGACCACATCTATGGCTACACCTTC. This translates into CASRTGDHIYGYTF.

As for this clone: The junction and the germline gene differ at one end; a read error may be behind it. The chain uses TRBV10-3 and TRBJ1-1; D possibly corresponds to TRBD1 (5 bases). The CDR3 consists of 14 residues. Germline CDR1 is ENHRY and CDR2 is SYGVKD. CDR3 residues: CAINEGLANTEAFF. As DNA, the CDR3 is TGTGCCATCAATGAGGGGCTCGCGAACACTGAAGCTTTCTTT.

The V call is TRBV5-6, the J call TRBJ1-2; D is uncertain. This CDR3 spans 13 amino acids. Germline lookup yields CDR1 SGHDT and CDR2 YYEEEE. V dropped 5 bases and J dropped 1 base, with 9 bases sitting between them. The DNA of the CDR3 is TGTGCCAGCAGAGAAGCGGGTAACTATGGCTACACCTTC. The encoded protein is CASREAGNYGYTF.